The clone carrying this TCR beta chain was seen only a few times. As yet, its antigen is unknown. The same CDR3 is also encoded by other DNA sequences in this sample. This sample was taken from a study of shared clonotypes between healthy human individuals. Turning to the study itself: The study used three CD4 naive, three CD4 memory, two CD8 naive and one CD8 memory plate per donor.

Points from the study as a whole: Non-shared clonotypes had lower generation probabilities than clonotypes shared by all four sorted-subset donors. Clonotype sharing among the donors was expected to vary with sequencing depth.

Produced via immunoSEQ multiplex PCR; TCRdb's table is partial and in-frame only. The sample lists roughly 1.4 million clones, 97% to 99% seen once, with over 0.3% in the top ten. The CDR3 contains 13 residues. V was clipped by 4 bases and J by 1 base, with 7 bases between them. Germline V CDR1 and CDR2: MNHNY, SVGAGI (reference sequence). This chain links TRBV6-6 with TRBJ1-1; tentative D call: TRBD1 (6 bases). The TCR sequence derives from a man aged 25 to 40 in good health. The specimen sequenced was naive CD4+ T cells sorted from blood. Described subset: CD45RA+ positively selected. The CDR3 reads CASSSQGNTEAFF. Written as DNA, the CDR3 is TGTGCCAGCAGTTCACAGGGGAACACTGAAGCTTTCTTT.